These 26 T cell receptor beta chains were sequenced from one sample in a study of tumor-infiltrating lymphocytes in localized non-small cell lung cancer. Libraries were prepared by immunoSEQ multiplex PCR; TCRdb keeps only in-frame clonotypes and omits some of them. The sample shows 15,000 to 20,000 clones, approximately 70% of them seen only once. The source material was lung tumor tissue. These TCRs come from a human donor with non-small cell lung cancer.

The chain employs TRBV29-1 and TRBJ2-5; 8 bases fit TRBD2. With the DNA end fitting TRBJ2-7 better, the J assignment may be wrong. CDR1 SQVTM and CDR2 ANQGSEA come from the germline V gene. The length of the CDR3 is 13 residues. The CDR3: CSGTTGGDYEQYF. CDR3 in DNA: TGCAGCGGGACGACCGGGGGGGACTACGAGCAGTACTTC.

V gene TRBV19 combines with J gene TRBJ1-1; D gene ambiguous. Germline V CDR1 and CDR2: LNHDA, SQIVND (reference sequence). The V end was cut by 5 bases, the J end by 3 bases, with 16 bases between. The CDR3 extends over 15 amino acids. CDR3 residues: CASSGTTEGDTEAFF. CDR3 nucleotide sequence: TGTGCCAGTAGTGGTACAACAGAGGGCGACACTGAAGCTTTCTTT.

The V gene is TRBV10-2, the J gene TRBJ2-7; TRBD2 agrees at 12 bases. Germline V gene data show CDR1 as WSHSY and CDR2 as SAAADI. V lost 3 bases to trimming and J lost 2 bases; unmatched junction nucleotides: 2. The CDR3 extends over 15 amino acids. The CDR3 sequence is CASSDRTSGAYEQYF. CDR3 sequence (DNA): TGCGCCAGCAGTGACCGGACTAGCGGGGCCTACGAGCAGTACTTC.

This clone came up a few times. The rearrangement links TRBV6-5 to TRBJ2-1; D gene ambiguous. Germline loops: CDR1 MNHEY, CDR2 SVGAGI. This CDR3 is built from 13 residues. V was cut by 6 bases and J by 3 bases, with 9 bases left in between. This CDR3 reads CASSLGRYNEQFF. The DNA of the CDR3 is TGTGCCAGCAGCCTCGGGCGCTACAATGAGCAGTTCTTC.

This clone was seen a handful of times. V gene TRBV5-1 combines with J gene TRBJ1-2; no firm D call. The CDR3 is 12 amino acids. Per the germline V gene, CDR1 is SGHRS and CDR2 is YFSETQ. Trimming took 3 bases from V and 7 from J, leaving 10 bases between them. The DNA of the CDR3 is TGCGCCAGCAGCTCGGAACTGGGTGGCTACACCTTC. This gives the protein CASSSELGGYTF.

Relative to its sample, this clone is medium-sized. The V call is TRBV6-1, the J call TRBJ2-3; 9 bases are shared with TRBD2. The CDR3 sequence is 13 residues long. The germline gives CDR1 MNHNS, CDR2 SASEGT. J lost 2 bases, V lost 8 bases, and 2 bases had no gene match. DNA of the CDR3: TGTGCCAGCGGGACTAGCAACACAGATACGCAGTATTTT. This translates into CASGTSNTDTQYF.

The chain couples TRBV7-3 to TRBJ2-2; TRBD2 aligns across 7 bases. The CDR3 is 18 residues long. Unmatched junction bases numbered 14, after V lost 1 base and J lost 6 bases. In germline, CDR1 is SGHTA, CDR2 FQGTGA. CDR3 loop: CASSLSGVGGRGPGELFF. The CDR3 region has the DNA TGTGCCAGCAGCTTAAGTGGCGTGGGCGGGAGAGGGCCCGGGGAGCTGTTTTTT.

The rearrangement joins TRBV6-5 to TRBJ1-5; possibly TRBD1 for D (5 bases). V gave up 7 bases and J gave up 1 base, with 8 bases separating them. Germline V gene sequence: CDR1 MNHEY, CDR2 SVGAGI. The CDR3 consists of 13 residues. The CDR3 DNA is TGTGCCAGCAATGGGGGGAGCAATCAGCCCCAGCATTTT. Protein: CASNGGSNQPQHF.

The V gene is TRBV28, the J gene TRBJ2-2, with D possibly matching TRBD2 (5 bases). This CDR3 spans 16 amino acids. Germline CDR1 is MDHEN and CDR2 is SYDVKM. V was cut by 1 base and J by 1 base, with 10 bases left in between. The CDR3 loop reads CASSLYAAGNTGELFF. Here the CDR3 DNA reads TGTGCCAGCAGTTTATATGCGGCGGGGAACACCGGGGAGCTGTTTTTT.

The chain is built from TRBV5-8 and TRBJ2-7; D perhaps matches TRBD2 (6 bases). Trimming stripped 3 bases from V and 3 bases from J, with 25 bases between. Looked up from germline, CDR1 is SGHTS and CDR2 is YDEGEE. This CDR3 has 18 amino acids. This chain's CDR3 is CASSSGMGLAWKNYEQYF. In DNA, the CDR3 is TGTGCCAGCAGCTCAGGGATGGGACTTGCGTGGAAGAACTACGAGCAGTACTTC.

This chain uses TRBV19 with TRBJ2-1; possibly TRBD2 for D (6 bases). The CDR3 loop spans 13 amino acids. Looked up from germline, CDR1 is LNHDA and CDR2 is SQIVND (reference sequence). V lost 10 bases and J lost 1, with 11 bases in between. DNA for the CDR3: TGTGCCACCTCGGGAGTGTCCTACAATGAGCAGTTCTTC. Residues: CATSGVSYNEQFF.

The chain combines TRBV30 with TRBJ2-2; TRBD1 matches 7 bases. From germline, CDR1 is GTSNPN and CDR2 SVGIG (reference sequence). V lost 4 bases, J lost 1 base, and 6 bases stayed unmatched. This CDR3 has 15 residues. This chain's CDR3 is CAWTAGTVNTGELFF. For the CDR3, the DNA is TGTGCCTGGACCGCCGGGACAGTGAACACCGGGGAGCTGTTTTTT.

The chain's CDR3 is CASSLQTQDRKQYF. CDR3 nucleotide sequence: TGTGCCAGCAGCTTACAAACACAGGACCGAAAGCAGTACTTC. The chain combines TRBV7-9 with TRBJ2-7, with a possible D match to TRBD1 (5 bases). V lost 2 bases and J lost 8, with 16 bases in between. The length of the CDR3 is 14 residues. Per germline, CDR1 SEHNR and CDR2 FQNEAQ (reference sequence). Full variable domain (remainder filled in from reference TRBV7-9 and TRBJ2-7): DTGVSQNPRHKITKRGQNVTFRCDPISEHNRLYWYRQTLGQGPEFLTYFQNEAQLEKSRLLSDRFSAERPKGSFSTLEIQRTEQGDSAMYLCASSLQTQDRKQYFGPGTRLTVT.

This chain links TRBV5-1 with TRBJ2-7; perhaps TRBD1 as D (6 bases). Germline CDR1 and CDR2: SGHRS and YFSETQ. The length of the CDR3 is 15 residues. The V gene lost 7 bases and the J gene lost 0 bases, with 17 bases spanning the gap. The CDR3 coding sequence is TGCGCCAGCGGACGGGCAGGGGCCAGCTCCTACGAGCAGTACTTC. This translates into CASGRAGASSYEQYF.

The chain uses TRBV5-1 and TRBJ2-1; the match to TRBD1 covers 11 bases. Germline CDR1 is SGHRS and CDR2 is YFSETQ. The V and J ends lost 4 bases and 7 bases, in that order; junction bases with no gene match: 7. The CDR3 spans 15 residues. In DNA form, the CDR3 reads TGCGCCAGCAGCCGCGGGACAGGGGGTGCGAATGAGCAGTTCTTC. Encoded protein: CASSRGTGGANEQFF.

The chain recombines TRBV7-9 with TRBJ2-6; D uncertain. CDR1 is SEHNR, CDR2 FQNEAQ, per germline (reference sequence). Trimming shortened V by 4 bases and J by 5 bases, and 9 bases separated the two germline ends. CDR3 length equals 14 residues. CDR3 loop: CASSSAPRANVLTF. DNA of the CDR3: TGTGCCAGCAGCTCGGCCCCTAGGGCCAACGTCCTGACTTTC.

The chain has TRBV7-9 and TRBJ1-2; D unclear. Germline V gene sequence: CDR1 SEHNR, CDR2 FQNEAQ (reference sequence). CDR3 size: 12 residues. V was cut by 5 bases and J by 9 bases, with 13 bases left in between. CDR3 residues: CASSTIMESYTF. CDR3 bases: TGTGCCAGCAGCACGATCATGGAGAGCTACACCTTC. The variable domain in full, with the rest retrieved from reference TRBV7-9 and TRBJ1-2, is DTGVSQNPRHKITKRGQNVTFRCDPISEHNRLYWYRQTLGQGPEFLTYFQNEAQLEKSRLLSDRFSAERPKGSFSTLEIQRTEQGDSAMYLCASSTIMESYTFGSGTRLTVV.

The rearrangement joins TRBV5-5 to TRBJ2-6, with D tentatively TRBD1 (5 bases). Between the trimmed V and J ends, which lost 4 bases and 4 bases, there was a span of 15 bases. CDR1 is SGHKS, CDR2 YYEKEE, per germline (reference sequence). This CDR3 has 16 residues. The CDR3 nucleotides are TGTGCCAGCAGCCCGATCACAGGTGCCGGGGCCAACGTCCTGACTTTC. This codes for CASSPITGAGANVLTF.

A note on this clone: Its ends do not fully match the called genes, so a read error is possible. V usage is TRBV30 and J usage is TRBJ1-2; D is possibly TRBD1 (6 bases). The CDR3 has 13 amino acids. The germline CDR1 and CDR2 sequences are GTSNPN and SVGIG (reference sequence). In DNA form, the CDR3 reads TGTGCCTGGAGTGTAGGGGGAAACTATGGCAACACCTTC. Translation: CAWSVGGNYGNTF.

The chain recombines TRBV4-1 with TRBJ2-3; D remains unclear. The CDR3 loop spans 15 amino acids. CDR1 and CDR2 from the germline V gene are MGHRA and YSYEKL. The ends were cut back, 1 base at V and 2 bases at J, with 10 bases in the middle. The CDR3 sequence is CASSQVWAATDTQYF. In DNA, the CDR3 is TGCGCCAGCAGCCAAGTCTGGGCGGCCACAGATACGCAGTATTTT.

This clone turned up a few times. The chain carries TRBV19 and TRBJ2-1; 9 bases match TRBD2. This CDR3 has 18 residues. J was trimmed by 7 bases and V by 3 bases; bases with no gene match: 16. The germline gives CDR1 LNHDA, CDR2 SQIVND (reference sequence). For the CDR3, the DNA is TGTGCCAGTAGTATGACGGGTATTGGGCGGGGGGGCCTAAATGAGCAGTTCTTC. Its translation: CASSMTGIGRGGLNEQFF. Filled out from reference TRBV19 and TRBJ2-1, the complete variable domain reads DGGITQSPKYLFRKEGQNVTLSCEQNLNHDAMYWYRQDPGQGLRLIYYSQIVNDFQKGDIAEGYSVSREKKESFPLTVTSAQKNPTAFYLCASSMTGIGRGGLNEQFFGPGTRLTVL.

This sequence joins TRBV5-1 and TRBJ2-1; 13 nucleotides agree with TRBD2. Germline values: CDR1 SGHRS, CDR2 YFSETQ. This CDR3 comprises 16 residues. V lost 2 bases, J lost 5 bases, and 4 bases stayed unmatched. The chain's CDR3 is CASSFWTSGSHNEQFF. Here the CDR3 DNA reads TGCGCCAGCAGCTTTTGGACTAGCGGGAGTCACAATGAGCAGTTCTTC.

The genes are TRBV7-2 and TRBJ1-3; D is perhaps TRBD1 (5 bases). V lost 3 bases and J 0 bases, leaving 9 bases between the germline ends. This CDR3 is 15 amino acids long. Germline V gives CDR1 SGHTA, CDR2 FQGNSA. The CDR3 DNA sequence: TGTGCCAGCAGCTTGGACACCAACTCTGGAAACACCATATATTTT. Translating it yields CASSLDTNSGNTIYF.

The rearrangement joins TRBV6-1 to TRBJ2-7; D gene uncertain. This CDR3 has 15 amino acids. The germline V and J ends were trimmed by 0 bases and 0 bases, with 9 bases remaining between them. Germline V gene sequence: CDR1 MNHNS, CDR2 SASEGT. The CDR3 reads CASSEAGLSSYEQYF. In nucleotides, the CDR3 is TGTGCCAGCAGTGAAGCGGGCCTGAGCTCCTACGAGCAGTACTTC.

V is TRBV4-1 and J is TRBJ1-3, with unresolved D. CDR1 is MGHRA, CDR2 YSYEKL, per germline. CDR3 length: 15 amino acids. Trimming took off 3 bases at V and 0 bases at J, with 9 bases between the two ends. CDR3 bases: TGCGCCAGCAGCCAGAGTACCATCTCTGGAAACACCATATATTTT. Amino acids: CASSQSTISGNTIYF.

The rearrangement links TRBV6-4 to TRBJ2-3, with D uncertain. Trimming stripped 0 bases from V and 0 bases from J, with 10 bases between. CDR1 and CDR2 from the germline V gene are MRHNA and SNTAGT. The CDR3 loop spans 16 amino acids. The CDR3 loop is CASSDSVGSSTDTQYF. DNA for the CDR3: TGTGCCAGCAGTGACTCCGTGGGGTCTAGCACAGATACGCAGTATTTT.